These 19 T cell receptor beta chains came from one sample sequenced in a study of shared clonotypes between healthy human individuals. Assay: immunoSEQ multiplex PCR; the TCRdb copy retains only in-frame clones and omits some. The sample records about 600,000 clones, about 95% being singletons. Naivety among CD8 cells was defined by CD45RO negativity and positive CCR7 selection, thereby excluding terminally differentiated effector memory CD45RA+ cells. The sample taken for sequencing was naive CD8+ T cells sorted from blood. The receptors here all came from a woman between 25 and 40 years old in good health.

The chain combines TRBV27 with TRBJ2-7; D not certain. The ends were cut back, 5 bases at V and 2 bases at J, with 1 base in the middle. CDR3 length equals 10 residues. Germline CDR1 reads MNHEY; CDR2 reads SMNVEV (reference sequence). The CDR3 loop reads CASSTYEQYF. CDR3 in DNA: TGTGCCAGCAGTACCTACGAGCAGTACTTC.

CDR3 in DNA: TGTGCCACCAGCGGGCAGGGCGTAAACACTGAAGCTTTCTTT. Residues: CATSGQGVNTEAFF. The chain links TRBV15 to TRBJ1-1, with TRBD1 as a possible D gene (5 bases). Germline V gene lookup returns CDR1 LNHNV and CDR2 YYDKDF (reference sequence). Trimming took 5 bases from V and 2 from J, leaving 12 bases between them. The CDR3 spans 14 residues.

The chain uses TRBV5-4 and TRBJ2-7, with 7 bases fitting TRBD1. J gave up 3 bases and V 5 bases, and 5 bases lay outside the gene matches. The germline V gene has CDR1 SGHNT and CDR2 YYREEE (reference sequence). The CDR3 consists of 13 residues. The CDR3 DNA is TGTGCCAGCAGGGACGGGACAGACTACGAGCAGTACTTC. This encodes CASRDGTDYEQYF. Looking up the rest from reference TRBV5-4 and TRBJ2-7 gives the full variable domain: ETGVTQSPTHLIKTRGQQVTLRCSSQSGHNTVSWYQQALGQGPQFIFQYYREEENGRGNFPPRFSGLQFPNYSSELNVNALELDDSALYLCASRDGTDYEQYFGPGTRLTVT.

CDR3 region: CASSSGAYHLIYEQYF. The CDR3 DNA reads TGTGCCAGCAGCTCCGGGGCCTACCATCTTATCTACGAGCAGTACTTC. This chain uses TRBV5-6 with TRBJ2-5, with D possibly being TRBD1 or TRBD2 (5 bases each). The J call may be incorrect, as the DNA end agrees better with TRBJ2-7. The germline CDR1 and CDR2 sequences are SGHDT and YYEEEE. The CDR3 totals 16 residues.

The J gene is TRBJ1-5, the V gene TRBV7-2, with TRBD1 matching 10 bases. CDR3 length: 15 residues. Germline assignment: CDR1 SGHTA and CDR2 FQGNSA. V lost 2 bases, J lost 6 bases, and 4 bases stayed unmatched. The CDR3 here is CASSLSTGGGQPQHF. CDR3 coding DNA: TGTGCCAGCAGCTTATCGACAGGGGGCGGTCAGCCCCAGCATTTT. The full variable domain, rest sourced from reference TRBV7-2 and TRBJ1-5, is GAGVSQSPSNKVTEKGKDVELRCDPISGHTALYWYRQSLGQGLEFLIYFQGNSAPDKSGLPSDRFSAERTGGSVSTLTIQRTQQEDSAVYLCASSLSTGGGQPQHFGDGTRLSIL.

The chain combines TRBV19 with TRBJ1-4; possible D gene TRBD1, 5 bases. Between the trimmed V and J ends, which lost 3 bases and 8 bases, there was a span of 13 bases. The CDR3 contains 14 residues. Germline loops: CDR1 LNHDA, CDR2 SQIVND (reference sequence). The CDR3 here is CASSIGHSQEKLFF. The CDR3 DNA reads TGTGCCAGTAGTATTGGACACAGCCAAGAAAAACTGTTTTTT.

The chain uses TRBV5-1 and TRBJ2-7; no definite D call. Trimming took 5 bases from V and 4 from J, leaving 13 bases between them. The CDR3 is made up of 13 amino acids. Germline CDR1 is SGHRS and CDR2 is YFSETQ. In nucleotides, the CDR3 is TGCGCCAGCAGGGCCGGGCTCCTTTACGAGCAGTACTTC. This codes for CASRAGLLYEQYF.

The chain employs TRBV27 and TRBJ2-7, with D uncertain. V lost 8 bases and J lost 0, with 14 bases in between. The CDR3 contains 14 residues. CDR1 and CDR2 from the germline V gene are MNHEY and SMNVEV (reference sequence). The CDR3 here is CASGRQDSSYEQYF. CDR3 nucleotide sequence: TGTGCCAGCGGGCGACAAGATAGCTCCTACGAGCAGTACTTC.

This rearrangement joins TRBV2 to TRBJ2-7, with D hard to call. Germline-derived CDR1 and CDR2 are SNHLY and FYNNEI. This CDR3 has 12 amino acids. Trimming removed 6 bases from V and 4 bases from J, with 10 bases in between. CDR3 protein: CASRPRLYEQYF. CDR3 nucleotides: TGTGCCAGCAGGCCCCGGTTGTACGAGCAGTACTTC.

The chain has TRBV5-6 and TRBJ2-7; 9 bases line up with TRBD1. CDR1 is SGHDT and CDR2 is YYEEEE in the germline V gene. The J segment lost 4 bases and the V segment lost 4 bases, leaving 9 bases of the junction unmatched. This CDR3 comprises 15 residues. CDR3 region: CASSPAGTGRYEQYF. CDR3 bases: TGTGCCAGCAGCCCAGCGGGGACAGGGCGGTACGAGCAGTACTTC.

The V call is TRBV28, the J call TRBJ2-1, with 7 bases fitting TRBD2. J was trimmed by 1 base and V by 5 bases; bases with no gene match: 5. CDR3 length: 15 residues. In germline, CDR1 is MDHEN, CDR2 SYDVKM. The CDR3 nucleotides read TGTGCCAGCAGTGGAGGGAGGGAATCCTACAATGAGCAGTTCTTC. Protein: CASSGGRESYNEQFF.

The rearrangement joins TRBV2 to TRBJ2-3; 8 bases agree with TRBD1. Germline values: CDR1 SNHLY, CDR2 FYNNEI. The CDR3 contains 15 residues. V was clipped by 6 bases and J by 6 bases; unmatched bases: 11. This chain's CDR3 is CASRLGQGRSDTQYF. CDR3 DNA sequence: TGTGCCAGCAGATTAGGACAGGGACGGTCGGATACGCAGTATTTT.

The chain has TRBV7-8 and TRBJ2-7; 10 nucleotides line up with TRBD1. The CDR3 covers 14 residues. J lost 4 bases, V lost 3 bases, and 3 bases had no gene match. Germline V gene lookup returns CDR1 SGHVS and CDR2 FQNEAQ. The CDR3 DNA follows: TGTGCCAGCAGCTTTGGACAGGGGGGGTACGAGCAGTACTTC. As protein: CASSFGQGGYEQYF.

The chain is built from TRBV28 and TRBJ2-1; D is unresolved. The V end was cut by 3 bases, the J end by 7 bases, with 10 bases between. This CDR3 spans 13 amino acids. Germline loops: CDR1 MDHEN, CDR2 SYDVKM. CDR3 amino acids: CASSFLEGNEQFF. The CDR3 DNA reads TGTGCCAGCAGTTTTTTGGAAGGTAATGAGCAGTTCTTC.

The rearrangement uses TRBV7-8 and TRBJ1-1, with D unclear. Germline V gene sequence: CDR1 SGHVS, CDR2 FQNEAQ. The CDR3 loop spans 12 amino acids. Trimming took 7 bases from V and 0 from J, leaving 6 bases between them. The CDR3 loop is CASKTMNTEAFF. As DNA, the CDR3 is TGTGCCAGCAAGACGATGAACACTGAAGCTTTCTTT.

The chain has TRBV19 and TRBJ1-3; D call uncertain. V lost 3 bases and J 4 bases, leaving 4 bases between the germline ends. The CDR3 consists of 12 residues. The germline V gene has CDR1 LNHDA and CDR2 SQIVND (reference sequence). The CDR3 spells CASSISGNTIYF. In DNA, the CDR3 is TGTGCCAGTAGTATTTCCGGAAACACCATATATTTT. The full variable domain, rest sourced from reference TRBV19 and TRBJ1-3, is DGGITQSPKYLFRKEGQNVTLSCEQNLNHDAMYWYRQDPGQGLRLIYYSQIVNDFQKGDIAEGYSVSREKKESFPLTVTSAQKNPTAFYLCASSISGNTIYFGEGSWLTVV.

This clone was seen just once. The chain combines TRBV5-5 with TRBJ1-2, with D maybe TRBD1 (5 bases). Germline CDR1 and CDR2: SGHKS and YYEKEE (reference sequence). There are 16 residues in the CDR3. Trimming took 6 bases from V and 4 from J, leaving 22 bases between them. CDR3 nucleotide sequence: TGTGCCAGCACCCCCGAGATGGGAGTCGGGGCCTATGGCTACACCTTC. Encoded protein: CASTPEMGVGAYGYTF.

On this clone: The identical CDR3 is also encoded by other nucleotide sequences in the sample. The chain carries TRBV19 and TRBJ1-1; D is possibly TRBD1 (6 bases). In germline, CDR1 is LNHDA, CDR2 SQIVND (reference sequence). This CDR3 is 13 amino acids long. The V and J ends lost 5 bases and 1 base respectively, with 8 bases between them. As DNA, the CDR3 is TGTGCCAGTAGTTTGACAGGGAACACTGAAGCTTTCTTT. Its protein is CASSLTGNTEAFF. Full variable domain (remainder filled in from reference TRBV19 and TRBJ1-1): DGGITQSPKYLFRKEGQNVTLSCEQNLNHDAMYWYRQDPGQGLRLIYYSQIVNDFQKGDIAEGYSVSREKKESFPLTVTSAQKNPTAFYLCASSLTGNTEAFFGQGTRLTVV.

The rearrangement uses TRBV2 and TRBJ2-3, with TRBD1 identical over 8 bases. V was clipped by 6 bases and J by 4 bases; unmatched bases: 9. The CDR3 consists of 15 residues. Germline CDR1 and CDR2: SNHLY and FYNNEI. CDR3 sequence (DNA): TGTGCCAGCAGGGGGACAGGAGGTTATGCAGATACGCAGTATTTT. It is translated as CASRGTGGYADTQYF.